These T cell receptor beta chains were read from a single sample in a study of PD-1 blockade in mismatch repair-deficient tumors. Some clones are missing from TCRdb's copy, which holds only in-frame ones; the method was immunoSEQ multiplex PCR. The sample has 60,000 to 75,000 clones, 88% seen once. This sample comprised peripheral blood, obtained 52 weeks after starting pembrolizumab. The receptor set was obtained from an adult with mismatch repair-deficient cancer. The CDR3 runs from the conserved cysteine through the conserved F or W. Each record gives: V gene, CDR3 protein.

TRBV19 | CASSMGGTGPYEQYF
TRBV11-3 | CASSLKARENLYGYTF
TRBV6-5 | CASSYSRPGLETQYF
TRBV5-1 | CASSLAGTGDGETQYF
TRBV11-3 | CASSFRGASYEQYF
TRBV5-1 | CASSLEGTGQDGAFF
TRBV27 | CASGPGGRADQPQHF
TRBV5-4 | CASSSTGEDTQYF
TRBV27 | CASSFSGTGNNEQFF
TRBV11-2 | CASSSVTKVGRFYEQYF
TRBV18 | CASSPELSGRSKNIQYF
TRBV7-3 | CASSPVGGLAFF
TRBV4-1 | CASSQVAGNYGYTF
TRBV2 | CASSGHSNQPQHF
TRBV27 | CASSLSVRGTDTQYF
TRBV27 | CASSFVAGDQQFF
TRBV2 | CASRDLSYEQYF